These 29 T cell receptor beta chains originate from one sample sequenced in a study of shared clonotypes between healthy human individuals. Sequenced by immunoSEQ multiplex PCR; TCRdb stores in-frame clones only, minus some. The sample comprises around 510,000 clones, roughly 95% of which are singletons, and about 0.06% rests with the top ten. Specimen: naive CD4+ T cells sorted from blood. As to subset: CD45RA+ positively selected. The receptors come from a woman aged 30 to 39 in good health.

CDR3 loop: CASSGAGTGKNIQYF. CDR3 DNA: TGTGCCAGCAGTGGAGCCGGGACAGGAAAAAACATTCAGTACTTC. The chain links TRBV13 to TRBJ2-4; 8 bases match TRBD1. V was pared by 6 bases and J by 4 bases, with 8 bases of the junction left unmatched. Germline CDR1 and CDR2: PRHDT and FYEKMQ (reference sequence). The CDR3 is made up of 15 amino acids.

V is TRBV4-1 and J is TRBJ1-6, with D uncertain. The germline gives CDR1 MGHRA, CDR2 YSYEKL. V shed 0 bases and J shed 15 bases, with 12 bases lying between them. This CDR3 comprises 13 residues. The CDR3, as DNA: TGCGCCAGCAGCCAAGAACGCTTCCTTCTCCTCCACTTT. Amino acid sequence: CASSQERFLLLHF.

The chain joins TRBV11-2 to TRBJ2-7, with TRBD1 identical over 9 bases. CDR3 length: 15 residues. Per the germline V gene, CDR1 is SGHAT and CDR2 is FQNNGV. Trimming cost V 5 bases and J 5 bases; bases outside gene matches: 10. CDR3 protein: CASSLGWTGANEQYF. CDR3 bases: TGTGCCAGCAGCCTAGGGTGGACAGGGGCCAACGAGCAGTACTTC.

Note on this clone: Other DNA sequences of this sample code for an identical CDR3. The chain has TRBV5-1 and TRBJ2-3; D not certain. CDR1 and CDR2 from the germline V gene are SGHRS and YFSETQ. V lost 0 bases and J lost 0, with 5 bases in between. This CDR3 contains 14 residues. The CDR3 spells CASSLGSSTDTQYF. The CDR3 nucleotides are TGCGCCAGCAGCTTGGGGTCTAGCACAGATACGCAGTATTTT.

The rearrangement uses TRBV19 and TRBJ2-3, with D possibly TRBD2 on 7 matching bases. With 6 bases removed from V and 0 bases from J, the gap between germline ends came to 19 bases. The CDR3 length is 17 residues. Per the germline V gene, CDR1 is LNHDA and CDR2 is SQIVND (reference sequence). In DNA, the CDR3 is TGTGCCAGTAGAATGCGGGGGCATAGCGGGAGCACAGATACGCAGTATTTT. It translates to CASRMRGHSGSTDTQYF.

This chain links TRBV6-1 with TRBJ2-7; a weak D match, TRBD1 (5 bases). V lost 6 bases to trimming and J lost 2 bases, with 14 bases between them. This CDR3 spans 14 amino acids. The germline gives CDR1 MNHNS, CDR2 SASEGT. Written as DNA, the CDR3 is TGTGCCAGCAGGGACACTACAGGACCCTACGAGCAGTACTTC. Translation: CASRDTTGPYEQYF.

The chain links TRBV5-6 to TRBJ2-7, with 7 bases identical to TRBD1. The germline CDR1 and CDR2 sequences are SGHDT and YYEEEE. The CDR3 spans 14 residues. The V segment lost 4 bases and the J segment 1 base; nucleotides outside the gene matches: 5. The CDR3 loop is CASSLRDSSYEQYF. CDR3 sequence (DNA): TGTGCCAGCAGCCTCCGGGACAGTTCCTACGAGCAGTACTTC. Using reference TRBV5-6 and TRBJ2-7 for the parts outside the CDR3, the full variable domain is DAGVTQSPTHLIKTRGQQVTLRCSPKSGHDTVSWYQQALGQGPQFIFQYYEEEERQRGNFPDRFSGHQFPNYSSELNVNALLLGDSALYLCASSLRDSSYEQYFGPGTRLTVT.

The chain combines TRBV5-1 with TRBJ2-5; either TRBD1 or TRBD2 may fit D (5 bases each). CDR3 length equals 15 residues. V lost 0 bases, J lost 1 base, and 10 bases lay in between. Germline assignment: CDR1 SGHRS and CDR2 YFSETQ. CDR3 nucleotide sequence: TGCGCCAGCAGCTTGGGAGGGGTGGGCCAAGAGACCCAGTACTTC. This translates into CASSLGGVGQETQYF.

This CDR3 is CASSEAGRTNTGELFF. For the CDR3, the DNA is TGTGCCAGCAGTGAAGCGGGACGTACGAACACCGGGGAGCTGTTTTTT. The chain links TRBV2 to TRBJ2-2; either TRBD1 or TRBD2 may supply D (5 bases each). V was clipped by 0 bases and J by 0 bases, with 8 bases between them. This CDR3 contains 16 residues. CDR1 and CDR2 from the germline V gene are SNHLY and FYNNEI.

The chain recombines TRBV6-1 with TRBJ2-7, with D perhaps TRBD2 (6 bases). The CDR3 is 14 residues long. CDR1 is MNHNS and CDR2 is SASEGT in the germline V gene. Trimming cost V 2 bases and J 2 bases, with 10 bases left between them. This chain's CDR3 is CASSEPGATYEQYF. CDR3 in DNA: TGTGCCAGCAGTGAACCGGGAGCGACCTACGAGCAGTACTTC.

This chain uses TRBV4-2 with TRBJ2-6; TRBD2 aligns across 8 bases. V shed 0 bases and J 0 bases; nucleotides not matched to a gene: 13. The CDR3 covers 21 residues. Germline lookup yields CDR1 LGHNA and CDR2 YNFKEQ. The CDR3, as DNA: TGTGCCAGCAGCCAAGAATTGTCTCGACTAGCGCAGAGCTCTGGGGCCAACGTCCTGACTTTC. Translated: CASSQELSRLAQSSGANVLTF.

The chain uses TRBV21-1 and TRBJ2-7; the table calls TRBD2, which could not be checked here. TRBV21-1 is labeled a pseudogene. The CDR3 is 15 amino acids. The CDR3 coding sequence is TGTGCCAGCAGCAATACTAGCGGGAGTTCAGAAGAGCAGTACTTC. Its protein product is CASSNTSGSSEEQYF.

The chain employs TRBV4-1 and TRBJ2-4; 11 bases agree with TRBD2. Germline V gene lookup returns CDR1 MGHRA and CDR2 YSYEKL. V shed 0 bases and J 0 bases; nucleotides not matched to a gene: 4. The CDR3 consists of 18 residues. Written as DNA, the CDR3 is TGCGCCAGCAGCCAAGAGGGGACTAGCGGATTAGCCAAAAACATTCAGTACTTC. This encodes CASSQEGTSGLAKNIQYF.

CDR3 nucleotides: TGCGCCAGCCAAAGGCGGGAAGGCTACGAGCAGTACTTC. This translates into CASQRREGYEQYF. This chain joins TRBV5-1 and TRBJ2-7; a weak D match, TRBD2 (6 bases). Looked up from germline, CDR1 is SGHRS and CDR2 is YFSETQ. Trimming shortened V by 7 bases and J by 3 bases, and 14 bases separated the two germline ends. The CDR3 is made up of 13 amino acids.

The V gene is TRBV6-5, the J gene TRBJ1-4; 9 nucleotides agree with TRBD1. This CDR3 region has 14 residues. Per germline, CDR1 MNHEY and CDR2 SVGAGI. J lost 4 bases, V lost 4 bases, and 1 base had no gene match. The CDR3 nucleotides read TGTGCCAGCAGTTTGGGACAGGGTAATGAAAAACTGTTTTTT. It yields the protein CASSLGQGNEKLFF.

The V gene is TRBV28, the J gene TRBJ1-3; perhaps TRBD1 as D (6 bases). Germline assignment: CDR1 MDHEN and CDR2 SYDVKM. Trimming took off 8 bases at V and 0 bases at J, with 11 bases between the two ends. There are 14 residues in the CDR3. CDR3: CASLDSYSGNTIYF. The CDR3 DNA sequence: TGTGCCAGCCTGGACAGCTACTCTGGAAACACCATATATTTT.

The rearrangement joins TRBV6-5 to TRBJ2-3, with D tentatively TRBD1 (8 bases). V dropped 5 bases and J dropped 6 bases, with 15 bases sitting between them. The CDR3 extends over 14 amino acids. The V gene's germline CDR1 is MNHEY and CDR2 SVGAGI. DNA for the CDR3: TGTGCCAGCAGTCGGACAGGGAGGGGCGATACGCAGTATTTT. Its translation is CASSRTGRGDTQYF.

This clone was counted only a few times. The V and J genes are TRBV19 and TRBJ1-2; 9 positions agree with TRBD1. V was pared by 7 bases and J by 6 bases, with 15 bases of the junction left unmatched. Per germline, CDR1 LNHDA and CDR2 SQIVND (reference sequence). The CDR3 consists of 16 residues. The CDR3 nucleotides read TGTGCCAGTACGATAAATGAGGCCGGGACAGGGAATGGCTACACCTTC. This gives the protein CASTINEAGTGNGYTF.

V is TRBV18 and J is TRBJ1-1; the D gene is possibly TRBD1 (6 bases). Trimming pared 3 bases from V and 0 bases from J, leaving 11 bases between. The CDR3 totals 15 residues. Per germline, CDR1 KGHSH and CDR2 LQKENI. CDR3: CASSPWDTVNTEAFF. The CDR3 nucleotides read TGTGCCAGCTCACCTTGGGACACCGTGAACACTGAAGCTTTCTTT.

About this clone itself: Different DNA sequences within this sample yield the same CDR3. The chain joins TRBV5-1 to TRBJ2-7; 9 positions match TRBD2. Unmatched junction bases numbered 2, after V lost 0 bases and J lost 4 bases. The length of the CDR3 is 14 residues. Germline loops: CDR1 SGHRS, CDR2 YFSETQ. CDR3 region: CASSLATSGYEQYF. The CDR3, as DNA: TGCGCCAGCAGCTTGGCGACTAGCGGATACGAGCAGTACTTC.

The rearrangement uses TRBV7-9 and TRBJ1-2; D unresolved. V was clipped by 3 bases and J by 6 bases, with 8 bases between them. Per germline, CDR1 SEHNR and CDR2 FQNEAQ (reference sequence). This CDR3 has 12 residues. CDR3: CASSLVQNGYTF. As DNA, the CDR3 is TGTGCCAGCAGCTTGGTCCAGAATGGCTACACCTTC.

V and J are TRBV19 and TRBJ1-2; D is perhaps TRBD1 (5 bases). CDR3 length equals 15 residues. The germline V gene encodes CDR1 LNHDA and CDR2 SQIVND (reference sequence). The V end lost 1 base, the J end lost 2 bases, and 11 bases lay between the germline ends. This chain's CDR3 is CASSIVPDSNYGYTF. The DNA for the CDR3 is TGTGCCAGTAGTATAGTTCCAGACAGCAACTATGGCTACACCTTC.

The gene calls are TRBV21-1 and TRBJ1-1. TRBV21-1 is listed as a pseudogene. There are 11 residues in the CDR3. In nucleotides, the CDR3 is TGTGCCAGCAGCGAAGCGGCTGAAGCTTTCTTT. Translation gives CASSEAAEAFF.

The V and J genes are TRBV28 and TRBJ2-7, with TRBD1 matching over 7 bases. There are 13 residues in the CDR3. The ends lost 8 bases at V and 4 bases at J; junction bases unmatched: 8. CDR1 MDHEN and CDR2 SYDVKM come from the germline V gene. This CDR3 reads CASGLTGPYEQYF. The CDR3 DNA is TGTGCCAGCGGGCTGACAGGGCCGTACGAGCAGTACTTC.

The genes are TRBV7-6 and TRBJ2-7; D is undetermined. Germline loops: CDR1 SGHVS, CDR2 FNYEAQ. V was trimmed by 1 base and J by 5 bases, leaving 15 bases between them. The CDR3 covers 15 residues. The CDR3 sequence: CASSLGGPASHEQYF. In nucleotides, the CDR3 is TGTGCCAGCAGCTTAGGTGGACCGGCGAGTCACGAGCAGTACTTC.

The V call is TRBV19, the J call TRBJ1-5, with 8 bases identical to TRBD1. V gave up 5 bases and J gave up 7 bases; unmatched junction bases: 7. CDR3 length: 14 residues. Germline V gene lookup returns CDR1 LNHDA and CDR2 SQIVND (reference sequence). CDR3 residues: CASSWTGRRQPQHF. CDR3 coding DNA: TGTGCCAGTAGTTGGACAGGGAGGAGGCAGCCCCAGCATTTT.

This chain uses TRBV5-5 with TRBJ2-2, with 11 nucleotides matching TRBD1. V was pared by 6 bases and J by 1 base, with 8 bases of the junction left unmatched. The CDR3 spans 17 residues. Germline V gene data show CDR1 as SGHKS and CDR2 as YYEKEE (reference sequence). The CDR3 is CASIPGQGALNTGELFF. The DNA of the CDR3 is TGTGCCAGCATCCCCGGACAGGGGGCTTTGAACACCGGGGAGCTGTTTTTT.

This clone was recorded only once. The CDR3 sequence: CASSLRLDRGNTGELFF. In DNA, the CDR3 is TGTGCCAGCAGTTTACGACTGGACAGGGGCAACACCGGGGAGCTGTTTTTT. The chain links TRBV27 to TRBJ2-2, with 9 nucleotides matching TRBD1. Trimming removed 2 bases from V and 2 bases from J; junction bases left unmatched: 6. Germline V lookup: CDR1 MNHEY, CDR2 SMNVEV (reference sequence). CDR3 length: 17 residues.

Comment on this clone: Other DNA sequences from this sample encode an identical CDR3 as well. This CDR3 is CASSRDFYEQYF. The DNA of the CDR3 is TGTGCCAGCAGTAGGGACTTCTACGAGCAGTACTTC. The chain employs TRBV2 and TRBJ2-7; D may be TRBD2 (6 bases). This CDR3 contains 12 residues. CDR1 and CDR2 from the germline V gene are SNHLY and FYNNEI. The germline V and J ends were trimmed by 5 bases and 3 bases, with 8 bases remaining between them.